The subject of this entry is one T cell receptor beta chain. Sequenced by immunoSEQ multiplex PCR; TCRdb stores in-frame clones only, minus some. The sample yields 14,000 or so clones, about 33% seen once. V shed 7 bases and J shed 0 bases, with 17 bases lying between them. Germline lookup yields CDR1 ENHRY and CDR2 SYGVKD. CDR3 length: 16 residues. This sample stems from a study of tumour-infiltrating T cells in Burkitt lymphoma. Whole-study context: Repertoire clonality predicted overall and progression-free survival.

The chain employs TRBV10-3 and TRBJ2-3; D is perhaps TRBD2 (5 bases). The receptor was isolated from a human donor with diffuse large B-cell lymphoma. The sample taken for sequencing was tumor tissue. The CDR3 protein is CAIMSGPLTSTDTQYF. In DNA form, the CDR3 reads TGTGCCATCATGAGCGGACCCCTTACTAGCACAGATACGCAGTATTTT.